This paragraph covers one TCR beta chain sequence. The record originates from a study of blood T cell repertoires in COVID-19. J was trimmed by 3 bases and V by 4 bases; bases with no gene match: 14. Per the germline V gene, CDR1 is SNHLY and CDR2 is FYNNEI. The CDR3 runs to 19 residues. What the recovered Cohort 3 donors had was two negative PCRs, clearance, or symptom resolution. Per the original methods: Quantification of nucleated cells was approximated via reference gene primer amplification. Assay: immunoSEQ multiplex PCR; the TCRdb copy retains only in-frame clones and omits some. Clone size and V and J calls were adopted from that table, with D and trimming inferred from the DNA. The sample consists of some 350,000 clones, 80% to 90% of them appearing once.

The sequenced sample was PBMCs or T cells enriched from blood (not recorded which). The V and J genes are TRBV2 and TRBJ2-2; 10 bases match TRBD2. This receptor was obtained from a young man who had recovered from COVID-19. CDR3 loop: CASSGPLFLAGDYTGELFF. For the CDR3, the DNA is TGTGCCAGCAGTGGACCTCTTTTTCTAGCGGGGGACTACACCGGGGAGCTGTTTTTT.